This T cell receptor (beta chain) was captured in a study of a mutant IDH1 vaccine in newly diagnosed glioma. Background on the study: Therapy received beforehand was radiotherapy, temozolomide, or both, with most patients given both.

The time point was: baseline, week 1 (first vaccination visit). Indicated treatment: pre-vaccination baseline after standard-of-care therapy. The astrocytomas were IDH1-mutant, ATRX-negative, and WHO grade 3 or 4. This clone turned up a few times. The antigen remains undetermined. V shed 2 bases and J shed 2 bases, with 0 bases lying between them. CDR3 length: 11 residues. The germline CDR1 and CDR2 sequences are MDHEN and SYDVKM. Study results and limitations: Across multiple MHC alleles, around 92% of patients had vaccine-induced responses. Changes to the top peripheral T cell clonotypes appeared unrelated to pseudoprogression.

Sequenced by immunoSEQ multiplex PCR; TCRdb stores in-frame clones only, minus some. This sample yields about 98,000 clones, of which roughly 90% are seen a single time; less than 0.65% belongs to the top ten. This chain joins TRBV28 and TRBJ1-2; D unclear. The specimen comprised PBMCs, sampled from a glioma patient treated with radiotherapy, temozolomide or both. This TCR was recovered from a woman aged 50 to 60 with glioma. The CDR3 nucleotides read TGTGCCAGCAGTTTAAACTATGGCTACACCTTC. Translating it yields CASSLNYGYTF.